The 31 T cell receptor beta chains below come from one sample, sequenced in a study of T cell repertoires in cytomegalovirus infection. TCRdb reanalysed the reads using MiXCR and keeps one entry per CDR3 protein. The sample has 200,000 to 250,000 distinct CDR3 sequences; approximately 40% are singletons. No antigen is known for these receptors. The starting material was CD8+ T cells from cultured PBMCs, obtained from culture after CMV antigen stimulation. Receptors originate from a human donor in good health (CMV status not recorded). Some clones in this sample may be carry-over from other donors' samples.

The chain couples TRBV28 to TRBJ2-3, with D perhaps matching TRBD2 (6 bases). Looked up from germline, CDR1 is MDHEN and CDR2 is SYDVKM. This CDR3 comprises 15 residues. V was pared by 7 bases and J by 6 bases, with 20 bases between. CDR3 sequence: CASTMGEDTQDTQYF. The CDR3 coding sequence is TGTGCCAGCACCATGGGGGAGGATACTCAGGATACGCAGTATTTT. Supplemented by reference TRBV28 and TRBJ2-3, the full variable domain reads DVKVTQSSRYLVKRTGEKVFLECVQDMDHENMFWYRQDPGLGLRLIYFSYDVKMKEKGDIPEGYSVSREKKERFSLILESASTNQTSMYLCASTMGEDTQDTQYFGPGTRLTVL.

This clonotype was seen a single time. The chain joins TRBV15 to TRBJ2-7, with a possible D match to TRBD2 (5 bases). Per germline, CDR1 LNHNV and CDR2 YYDKDF (reference sequence). V lost 0 bases, J lost 6 bases, and 12 bases lay in between. The CDR3 covers 14 residues. The CDR3 DNA is TGTGCCACCAGCAGAGAGGACTCCTCCCGCGAGCAGTACTTC. Translation: CATSREDSSREQYF.

This rearrangement joins TRBV11-2 to TRBJ1-2; D is unclear. V lost 0 bases and J lost 8, with 7 bases in between. The CDR3 runs 12 residues. The germline V gene has CDR1 SGHAT and CDR2 FQNNGV. This chain's CDR3 is CASSLDEQGYTF. The CDR3 DNA sequence: TGTGCCAGCAGCTTAGATGAGCAGGGCTACACCTTC.

In its sample, this clonotype was seen many times. V and J are TRBV7-3 and TRBJ2-3; 8 bases agree with TRBD2. The germline V gene has CDR1 SGHTA and CDR2 FQGTGA. The J segment lost 2 bases and the V segment lost 5 bases, leaving 6 bases of the junction unmatched. The CDR3 covers 15 residues. The CDR3, as DNA: TGTGCCAGCAGCCTTAGCGGGATTTACACAGATACGCAGTATTTT. Translation: CASSLSGIYTDTQYF.

J is TRBJ1-4 and V is TRBV7-9; D is unresolved. The CDR3 covers 16 residues. Trimming stripped 4 bases from V and 10 bases from J, with 22 bases between. Looked up from germline, CDR1 is SEHNR and CDR2 is FQNEAQ (reference sequence). The CDR3 reads CASSSRPGTRSGKLFF. Written as DNA, the CDR3 is TGTGCCAGCAGCTCCCGACCCGGCACTAGATCCGGAAAACTGTTTTTT.

The CDR3 sequence: CASTGETSGYNEQFF. DNA of the CDR3: TGTGCCAGCACAGGGGAAACTAGCGGTTACAATGAGCAGTTCTTC. The chain uses TRBV2 and TRBJ2-1; 8 bases are shared with TRBD2. The CDR3 is 15 residues long. V gave up 7 bases and J gave up 4 bases; unmatched junction bases: 9. Looked up from germline, CDR1 is SNHLY and CDR2 is FYNNEI.

As regards this clonotype: A much bigger clone sits one base away, suggesting this may be a read error. The V and J genes are TRBV7-3 and TRBJ2-7; 7 nucleotides agree with TRBD1. The CDR3 consists of 15 residues. Germline V lookup: CDR1 SGHTA, CDR2 FQGTGA. Losses at the gene ends were 2 bases for V and 0 bases for J; bases not matched to a gene: 4. In DNA, the CDR3 is TGTGCCAGCAGCTTAGGGGACAGTGCCTCCTACGAGCAGTACTTC. It codes for CASSLGDSASYEQYF.

V and J are TRBV7-9 and TRBJ2-3, with D possibly called TRBD1 or TRBD2 (6 bases each). The CDR3 contains 15 residues. V was pared by 8 bases and J by 0 bases, with 15 bases between. Germline V CDR1 and CDR2: SEHNR, FQNEAQ (reference sequence). This CDR3 reads CASGEWGASTDTQYF. DNA for the CDR3: TGTGCCAGCGGGGAGTGGGGGGCTAGCACAGATACGCAGTATTTT.

In this sample, this clonotype turned up a few times. The chain carries TRBV12-3 or TRBV12-4 and TRBJ2-5, with D maybe TRBD1 (5 bases). V shed 6 bases and J shed 2 bases, with 10 bases lying between them. CDR3 size: 13 residues. The DNA for the CDR3 is TGTGCCAGCAGAAGGGCAGGGCAAGAGACCCAGTACTTC. This gives the protein CASRRAGQETQYF.

This clonotype turned up a few times. This sequence joins TRBV7-2 and TRBJ1-2, with D hard to call. The V and J ends lost 0 bases and 2 bases respectively, with 4 bases between them. The CDR3 consists of 13 residues. The germline V gene has CDR1 SGHTA and CDR2 FQGNSA. The DNA of the CDR3 is TGTGCCAGCAGCTTAGCAGACAACTATGGCTACACCTTC. Its protein product is CASSLADNYGYTF.

The V and J genes are TRBV12-3 or TRBV12-4 and TRBJ1-2; TRBD1 is a possible D gene (6 bases). Trimming took off 8 bases at V and 2 bases at J, with 18 bases between the two ends. CDR3 length equals 15 residues. The CDR3 sequence: CASLGFRGTNYGYTF. For the CDR3, the DNA is TGTGCCAGCCTTGGTTTCAGGGGAACCAACTATGGCTACACCTTC.

This clonotype was seen only a few times. V gene TRBV10-3 combines with J gene TRBJ2-5; weak D call: TRBD2 (6 bases). Trimming pared 6 bases from V and 1 base from J, leaving 9 bases between. The CDR3 contains 13 residues. Per germline, CDR1 ENHRY and CDR2 SYGVKD. CDR3 bases: TGTGCCATCAGGGAGGAGGGCCAAGAGACCCAGTACTTC. Its translation is CAIREEGQETQYF.

In this sample, this clonotype turned up many times. This rearrangement joins TRBV11-2 to TRBJ1-1; the D gene is possibly TRBD1 (5 bases). This CDR3 is built from 15 residues. Germline V gene sequence: CDR1 SGHAT, CDR2 FQNNGV. Trimming left V 3 bases short and J 5 bases short, with 16 bases between. The CDR3 DNA sequence: TGTGCCAGCAGCTTCAAGAAGGGGAGATTTACTGAAGCTTTCTTT. Encoded protein: CASSFKKGRFTEAFF.

The CDR3 spells CASSEEGFWGYNSPLHF. The CDR3 nucleotides read TGTGCCAGCAGTGAAGAAGGATTTTGGGGCTATAATTCACCCCTCCACTTT. The rearrangement joins TRBV2 to TRBJ1-6; D gene uncertain. CDR3 size: 17 residues. Looked up from germline, CDR1 is SNHLY and CDR2 is FYNNEI. V was clipped by 1 base and J by 3 bases, with 13 bases between them.

This clonotype was counted a few times. The rearrangement links TRBV19 to TRBJ2-7; 8 bases line up with TRBD2. The CDR3 loop spans 17 amino acids. From germline, CDR1 is LNHDA and CDR2 SQIVND (reference sequence). The V gene end was trimmed by 6 bases and the J gene end by 5 bases; junction bases not matched to a gene: 18. The CDR3 bases are TGTGCCAGTAGGGAAGGAACCCAAAGCGGGAGCAGAGACGAGCAGTACTTC. Amino acids: CASREGTQSGSRDEQYF.

V usage is TRBV7-8 and J usage is TRBJ1-1; no firm D call. Germline V CDR1 and CDR2: SGHVS, FQNEAQ. V shed 1 base and J shed 7 bases, with 10 bases lying between them. The CDR3 spans 13 residues. The chain's CDR3 is CASSLGRTVEAFF. The CDR3 region has the DNA TGTGCCAGCAGCTTAGGGAGAACCGTTGAAGCTTTCTTT.

The DNA for the CDR3 is TGCGCCAGCAGCCAAGAACGTTCCTACAATGAGCAGTTCTTC. It translates to CASSQERSYNEQFF. This chain joins TRBV4-1 and TRBJ2-1, with no clear D. The germline V gene has CDR1 MGHRA and CDR2 YSYEKL. Trimming stripped 0 bases from V and 1 base from J, with 4 bases between. The CDR3 is made up of 14 amino acids.

This clonotype was counted a single time. The chain combines TRBV7-6 with TRBJ2-2, with D tentatively TRBD1 (6 bases). Trimming pared 1 base from V and 5 bases from J, leaving 11 bases between. Germline-derived CDR1 and CDR2 are SGHVS and FNYEAQ. The CDR3 is 15 amino acids. Written as DNA, the CDR3 is TGTGCCAGCAGCTTAGGGTGGACAGTAACCGGGGAGCTGTTTTTT. Its translation is CASSLGWTVTGELFF.

This clonotype was seen only a few times. This chain links TRBV3-1 with TRBJ2-3; no clear D gene. CDR1 and CDR2 (germline): LGHDT, YNNKEL (reference sequence). V shed 0 bases and J shed 4 bases, with 11 bases lying between them. The CDR3 is 15 amino acids. The chain's CDR3 is CASSQDGLAPDTQYF. The CDR3, as DNA: TGTGCCAGCAGCCAAGATGGATTAGCCCCAGATACGCAGTATTTT.

This clonotype was seen only a few times. The rearrangement uses TRBV29-1 and TRBJ2-1; tentatively, D is TRBD1 or TRBD2 (5 bases each). The V gene lost 1 base and the J gene lost 2 bases, with 15 bases spanning the gap. There are 16 residues in the CDR3. Germline-derived CDR1 and CDR2 are SQVTM and ANQGSEA. DNA for the CDR3: TGCAGCGTTGAAGGGGGGATTAAGGTTACCTACAATGAGCAGTTCTTC. This codes for CSVEGGIKVTYNEQFF.

This clonotype has just a few counts. V gene TRBV19 combines with J gene TRBJ2-5; TRBD2 aligns across 14 bases. The trim removed 6 bases at V and 6 bases at J, leaving 9 bases unmatched. The germline CDR1 and CDR2 sequences are LNHDA and SQIVND (reference sequence). The CDR3 covers 16 residues. The CDR3 nucleotides read TGTGCCAGTAGGGGACTAGCGGGAGCTCCAGCGAAGACCCAGTACTTC. Amino acid sequence: CASRGLAGAPAKTQYF. The full variable domain, rest sourced from reference TRBV19 and TRBJ2-5, is DGGITQSPKYLFRKEGQNVTLSCEQNLNHDAMYWYRQDPGQGLRLIYYSQIVNDFQKGDIAEGYSVSREKKESFPLTVTSAQKNPTAFYLCASRGLAGAPAKTQYFGPGTRLLVL.

This clonotype has a handful of counts. The rearrangement links TRBV11-2 to TRBJ2-4, with D perhaps matching TRBD1 (6 bases). CDR3 length equals 14 residues. Germline loops: CDR1 SGHAT, CDR2 FQNNGV. The V gene lost 3 bases and the J gene lost 7 bases, with 13 bases spanning the gap. The CDR3, as DNA: TGTGCCAGCAGCTTCCCCGAGGGGGAGAACATTCAGTACTTC. Its translation is CASSFPEGENIQYF.

This clonotype has more than one count but fewer than ten. This rearrangement joins TRBV4-1 to TRBJ2-4; 8 positions match TRBD2. Germline V gene lookup returns CDR1 MGHRA and CDR2 YSYEKL. The length of the CDR3 is 17 residues. The V segment lost 0 bases and the J segment 0 bases; nucleotides outside the gene matches: 4. The CDR3 is CASSQETAGGAKNIQYF. For the CDR3, the DNA is TGCGCCAGCAGCCAAGAAACGGCGGGAGGAGCCAAAAACATTCAGTACTTC.

This rearrangement joins TRBV11-2 to TRBJ2-7, with D unclear. The germline V gene encodes CDR1 SGHAT and CDR2 FQNNGV. V lost 2 bases and J lost 3, with 14 bases in between. The CDR3 is made up of 15 amino acids. This chain's CDR3 is CASSLSGQNFYEQYF. CDR3 nucleotides: TGTGCCAGCAGCTTAAGTGGGCAGAATTTCTACGAGCAGTACTTC.

The chain couples TRBV20-1 to TRBJ2-4, with TRBD2 matching over 9 bases. The trim removed 2 bases at V and 1 base at J, leaving 12 bases unmatched. Per germline, CDR1 DFQATT and CDR2 SNEGSKA (reference sequence). The CDR3 sequence is 18 residues long. CDR3 nucleotide sequence: TGCAGTGCTAGATTCGCGGGAGGGGGGCCTGGTGCCAAAAACATTCAGTACTTC. Its protein product is CSARFAGGGPGAKNIQYF.

The chain links TRBV6-5 to TRBJ2-5; TRBD1 might be the D (6 bases). Germline loops: CDR1 MNHEY, CDR2 SVGAGI. The CDR3 is made up of 13 amino acids. Deletions cut 0 bases from V and 7 bases from J, with 9 bases between. CDR3 loop: CASSYSQGGTQYF. The CDR3 DNA reads as TGTGCCAGCAGTTACTCACAGGGCGGGACCCAGTACTTC.

This clonotype was counted a few times. The chain carries TRBV6-5 and TRBJ1-1; D remains unclear. The CDR3 has 15 residues. In germline, CDR1 is MNHEY, CDR2 SVGAGI. The V gene lost 0 bases and the J gene lost 0 bases, with 8 bases spanning the gap. The CDR3 loop is CASSYSVRMNTEAFF. Here the CDR3 DNA reads TGTGCCAGCAGTTACTCGGTACGGATGAACACTGAAGCTTTCTTT.

The V and J genes are TRBV19 and TRBJ1-5; D gene uncertain. CDR3 size: 15 residues. Germline lookup yields CDR1 LNHDA and CDR2 SQIVND (reference sequence). The ends were cut back, 6 bases at V and 0 bases at J, with 12 bases in the middle. The CDR3 region is CASSASLNSNQPQHF. The CDR3 nucleotides read TGTGCCAGTAGCGCGAGTCTTAATAGCAATCAGCCCCAGCATTTT.

This clonotype has a count of ten or more. The chain recombines TRBV7-2 with TRBJ2-2; possibly TRBD2 for D (6 bases). Germline lookup yields CDR1 SGHTA and CDR2 FQGNSA. The CDR3 loop spans 16 amino acids. Between the trimmed V and J ends, which lost 5 bases and 5 bases, there was a span of 18 bases. Written as DNA, the CDR3 is TGTGCCAGCAGCCCACGCGGGGCGGGTCGGACCGGGGAGCTGTTTTTT. Its protein product is CASSPRGAGRTGELFF.

The genes are TRBV27 and TRBJ1-2, with D perhaps TRBD1 (5 bases). Trimming stripped 1 base from V and 4 bases from J, with 16 bases between. Germline CDR1 and CDR2: MNHEY and SMNVEV (reference sequence). The CDR3 runs to 16 residues. CDR3 sequence: CASSLFPGLGTYGYTF. DNA of the CDR3: TGTGCCAGCAGTTTATTCCCAGGGTTGGGGACCTATGGCTACACCTTC.

The chain has TRBV2 and TRBJ2-2, with D uncertain. Germline V gives CDR1 SNHLY, CDR2 FYNNEI. Trimming removed 7 bases from V and 0 bases from J, with 9 bases in between. The CDR3 totals 14 residues. In DNA, the CDR3 is TGTGCCAGCAAGGACGAACCGAACACCGGGGAGCTGTTTTTT. Protein sequence: CASKDEPNTGELFF.